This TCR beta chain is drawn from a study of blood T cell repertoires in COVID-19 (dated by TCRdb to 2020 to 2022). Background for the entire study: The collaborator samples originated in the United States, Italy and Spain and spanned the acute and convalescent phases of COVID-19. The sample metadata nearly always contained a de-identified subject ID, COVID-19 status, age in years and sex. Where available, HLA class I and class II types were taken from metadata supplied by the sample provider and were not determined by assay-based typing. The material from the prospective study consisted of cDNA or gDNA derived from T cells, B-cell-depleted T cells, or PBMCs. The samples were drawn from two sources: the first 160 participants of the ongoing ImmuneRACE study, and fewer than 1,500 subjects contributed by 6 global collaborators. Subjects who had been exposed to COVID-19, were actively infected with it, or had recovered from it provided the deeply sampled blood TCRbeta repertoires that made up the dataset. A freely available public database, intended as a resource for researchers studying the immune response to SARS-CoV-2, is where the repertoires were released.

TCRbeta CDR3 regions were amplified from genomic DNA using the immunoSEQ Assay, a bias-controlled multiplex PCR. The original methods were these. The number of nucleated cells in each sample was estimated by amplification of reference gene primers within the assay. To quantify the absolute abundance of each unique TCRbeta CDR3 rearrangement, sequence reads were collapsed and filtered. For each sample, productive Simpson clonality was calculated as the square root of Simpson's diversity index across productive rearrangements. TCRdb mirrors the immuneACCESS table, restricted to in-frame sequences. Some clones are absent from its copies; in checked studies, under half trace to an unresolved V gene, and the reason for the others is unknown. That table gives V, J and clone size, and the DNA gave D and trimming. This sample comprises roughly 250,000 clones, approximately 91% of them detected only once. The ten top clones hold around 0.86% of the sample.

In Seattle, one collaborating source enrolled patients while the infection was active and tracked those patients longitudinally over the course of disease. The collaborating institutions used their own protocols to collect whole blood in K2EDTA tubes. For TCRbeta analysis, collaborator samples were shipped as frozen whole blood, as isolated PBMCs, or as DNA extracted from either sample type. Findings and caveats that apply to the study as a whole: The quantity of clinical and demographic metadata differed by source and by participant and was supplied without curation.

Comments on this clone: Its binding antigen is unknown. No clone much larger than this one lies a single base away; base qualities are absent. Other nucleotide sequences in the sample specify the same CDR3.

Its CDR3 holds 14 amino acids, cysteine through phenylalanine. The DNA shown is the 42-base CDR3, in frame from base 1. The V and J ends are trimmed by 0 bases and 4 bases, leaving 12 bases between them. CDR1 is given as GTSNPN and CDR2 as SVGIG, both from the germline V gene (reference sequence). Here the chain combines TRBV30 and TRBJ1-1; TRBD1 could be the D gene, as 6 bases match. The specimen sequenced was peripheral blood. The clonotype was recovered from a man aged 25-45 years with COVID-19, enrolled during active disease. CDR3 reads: CAWSVGGGSTEAFF. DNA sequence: TGTGCCTGGAGTGTAGGGGGTGGTAGCACTGAAGCTTTCTTT.